This record concerns one T cell receptor beta chain sequence. CDR1 MNHEY and CDR2 SMNVEV come from the germline V gene (reference sequence). This CDR3 has 15 residues. Trimming shortened V by 2 bases and J by 0 bases, and 10 bases separated the two germline ends. In the original workflow: Nucleated cell number was recorded as an estimate derived from reference gene primer amplification. Profiling relied on immunoSEQ multiplex PCR, and the TCRdb table lists in-frame clones only, not all of them. V, J and clone size were drawn from that table, and D and trimming were deduced from the DNA. There are 35,000 to 50,000 clones in the sample; roughly nine tenths occur only once, and 2% to 2.5% lies in the top ten. This sample was taken from a study of blood T cell repertoires in COVID-19. Study summary: Italy, Spain and the United States were the sources of the convalescent and acute COVID-19 samples. T cells, B-cell-depleted T cells, or PBMCs provided the cDNA or gDNA that served as material.

This TCR was sampled from a man between 45 and 60 years old with active COVID-19. The V gene is TRBV27, the J gene TRBJ1-1; D might be TRBD1 (5 bases). Sequencing used peripheral blood. Here the CDR3 DNA reads TGTGCCAGCAGTTTACTTGGACACTTGAACACTGAAGCTTTCTTT. This gives the protein CASSLLGHLNTEAFF.